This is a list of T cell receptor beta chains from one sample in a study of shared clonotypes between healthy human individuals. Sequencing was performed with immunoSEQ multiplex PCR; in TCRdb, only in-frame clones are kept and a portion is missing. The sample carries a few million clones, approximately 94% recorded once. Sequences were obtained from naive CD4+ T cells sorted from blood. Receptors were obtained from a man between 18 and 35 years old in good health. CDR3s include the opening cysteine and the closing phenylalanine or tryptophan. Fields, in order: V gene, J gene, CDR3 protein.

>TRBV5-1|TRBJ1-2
CASRGSHLGYTF
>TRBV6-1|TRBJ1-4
CASSEQSGERRDEKLFF
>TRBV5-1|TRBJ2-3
CASSSGVGLVSDTQYF
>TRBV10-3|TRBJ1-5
CAISETLSNQPQHF
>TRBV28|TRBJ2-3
CASGGGALSTDTQYF
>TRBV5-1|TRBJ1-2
CASSLVREPASYTF
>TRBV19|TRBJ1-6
CASRTRTARSSYNSPLHF
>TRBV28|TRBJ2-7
CASSLGGADYEQYF
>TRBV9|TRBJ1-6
CASMRGSDNSPLHF
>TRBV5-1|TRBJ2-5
CASSYAPTSGNQETQYF
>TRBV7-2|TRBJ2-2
CASSTQGAPLTGELFF
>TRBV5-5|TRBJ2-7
CASSLPPGSYEQYF
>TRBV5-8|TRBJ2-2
CASSLALAGITGELFF
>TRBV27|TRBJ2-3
CASSLRGLAGVTSTDTQYF
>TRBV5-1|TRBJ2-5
CASSFGDSQETQYF
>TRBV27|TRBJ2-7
CASSLSFRAGPYEQYF
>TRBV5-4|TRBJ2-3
CASRPGGVTSTDTQYF
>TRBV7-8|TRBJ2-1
CASSRNPGYYNEQFF
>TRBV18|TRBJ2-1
CASSPPPGTSGNNEQFF
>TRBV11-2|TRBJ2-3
CASSSILTGGKGRKETQYF
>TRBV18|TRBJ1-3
CASSPPNVRDTIYF
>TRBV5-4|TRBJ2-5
CASSFDGRAAETQYF
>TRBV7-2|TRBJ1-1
CASSPWEGDTEAFF
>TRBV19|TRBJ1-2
CASSPRGTGPRNDYGYTF
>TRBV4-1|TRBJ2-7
CASSQGTSATYEQYF
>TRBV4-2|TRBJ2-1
CASSLSGTSSDEQFF
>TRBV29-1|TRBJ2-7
CSVDAQFPPYEQYF
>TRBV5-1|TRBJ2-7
CASSLGGWSYEQYF
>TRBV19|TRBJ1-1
CASQKGQLTEAFF
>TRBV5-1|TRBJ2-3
CASSTGGMDTDTQYF
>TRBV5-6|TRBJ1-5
CASSLSWQGNQPQHF
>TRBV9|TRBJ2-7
CASSPGPTSSYEQYF
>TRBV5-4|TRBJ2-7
CASSLDPGSFYEQYF
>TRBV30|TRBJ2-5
CAWTAQKGETQYF
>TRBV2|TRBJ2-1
CASMGLRGNEQFF
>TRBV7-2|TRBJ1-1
CASSLIPGGTPNTEAFF
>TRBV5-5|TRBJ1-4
CASSLLGTEKLFF